One sample yielded the 15 T cell receptor beta chains listed below, sequenced in a study of Ad26.COV2.S vaccination and SARS-CoV-2 variants. Noted treatment: roughly 18 received Ad26.COV2.S at low or high dose, single or two shots; about 5 received placebo; per-sample allocation not given. Sampling happened 63 days after the first vaccine or placebo injection. Using immunoSEQ multiplex PCR, the repertoire was profiled, and TCRdb retains in-frame clones only, with some absent. The repertoire has about 370,000 clones, roughly nine tenths of them found once; the top ten carry roughly 3%. Source: peripheral blood, taken in a trial of Ad26.COV2.S vaccine versus placebo. The origin of the receptors is a person between 18 and 59 years old who received the Ad26.COV2.S COVID-19 vaccine or a placebo.

The chain is built from TRBV4-1 and TRBJ1-6; D unclear. V dropped 0 bases and J dropped 3 bases, with 6 bases sitting between them. Germline V gene data show CDR1 as MGHRA and CDR2 as YSYEKL. The CDR3 covers 15 residues. The CDR3 nucleotides read TGCGCCAGCAGCCAAGACCCGATCTATAATTCACCCCTCCACTTT. Translated: CASSQDPIYNSPLHF.

As concerns this clone: One end of the junction varies from germline; a read error may be responsible. The genes are TRBV7-7 and TRBJ2-5, with D unresolved. The length of the CDR3 is 13 residues. Germline V gene lookup returns CDR1 SSHAT and CDR2 FNYEAQ (reference sequence). CDR3: CASSLGFWETQYF. DNA for the CDR3: TGTGCTAGCAGCTTAGGATTCTGGGAGACCCAGTACTTC.

The chain carries TRBV12-3 or TRBV12-4 and TRBJ1-2; D possibly corresponds to TRBD1 (5 bases). This CDR3 contains 13 residues. V was pared by 8 bases and J by 7 bases, with 17 bases between. The CDR3, as DNA: TGTGCCAGCTGCCGAACAGGAGAGGGTGGCTACACCTTC. It is translated as CASCRTGEGGYTF.

Turning to this clone: The junction shows a germline mismatch at one end, possibly a read error. The chain couples TRBV7-7 to TRBJ2-5; 7 bases line up with TRBD1. The CDR3 extends over 14 amino acids. Germline lookup yields CDR1 SSHAT and CDR2 FNYEAQ (reference sequence). CDR3 in amino acids: CASSHGRGQETQYF. As DNA, the CDR3 is TGTGCTAGCAGCCACGGCAGGGGGCAAGAGACCCAGTACTTC.

This clone was seen only once. The rearrangement links TRBV19 to TRBJ1-3; 7 bases align to TRBD1. CDR3 length equals 17 residues. Germline V lookup: CDR1 LNHDA, CDR2 SQIVND (reference sequence). J gave up 1 base and V 3 bases, and 9 bases lay outside the gene matches. DNA of the CDR3: TGTGCCAGTAGTATCGGGACAGACCTTCCTTCTGGAAACACCATATATTTT. As protein: CASSIGTDLPSGNTIYF.

This clone occurred once. The V gene is TRBV18, the J gene TRBJ2-2; 7 bases are a match to TRBD1. V gave up 2 bases and J gave up 6 bases; unmatched junction bases: 6. The CDR3 spans 15 residues. Germline CDR1 reads KGHSH; CDR2 reads LQKENI. The CDR3 DNA follows: TGTGCCAGCTCACCAAAGGTTGGACAGGCCGGGGAGCTGTTTTTT. Translated, it gives CASSPKVGQAGELFF.

The rearrangement joins TRBV7-8 to TRBJ1-6; D is unclear. Trimming shortened V by 1 base and J by 9 bases, and 7 bases separated the two germline ends. The CDR3 loop spans 13 amino acids. Germline V CDR1 and CDR2: SGHVS, FQNEAQ. This chain's CDR3 is CASSLGGGSPLHF. The CDR3 DNA sequence: TGTGCCAGCAGCTTAGGGGGAGGTTCACCCCTCCACTTT.

This rearrangement joins TRBV19 to TRBJ2-2; D perhaps matches TRBD2 (5 bases). Germline lookup yields CDR1 LNHDA and CDR2 SQIVND (reference sequence). The CDR3 sequence is 15 residues long. The ends were cut back, 3 bases at V and 0 bases at J, with 8 bases in the middle. The CDR3 is CASSMHGTNTGELFF. CDR3 in DNA: TGTGCCAGTAGTATGCACGGGACGAACACCGGGGAGCTGTTTTTT. The entire variable domain, with the rest obtained from reference TRBV19 and TRBJ2-2, is as follows: DGGITQSPKYLFRKEGQNVTLSCEQNLNHDAMYWYRQDPGQGLRLIYYSQIVNDFQKGDIAEGYSVSREKKESFPLTVTSAQKNPTAFYLCASSMHGTNTGELFFGEGSRLTVL.

The rearrangement uses TRBV3-1 (or the pseudogene TRBV3-2) and TRBJ2-7; perhaps D is TRBD1 or TRBD2 (5 bases each). Per the germline V gene, CDR1 is LGHDT and CDR2 is YNNKEL (reference sequence). The CDR3 has 15 residues. The V end lost 2 bases, the J end lost 9 bases, and 20 bases lay between the germline ends. The CDR3 spells CASSQPVGTTVGQYF. The DNA of the CDR3 is TGTGCCAGCAGCCAACCGGTCGGGACGACGGTCGGGCAGTACTTC.

This chain uses TRBV5-4 with TRBJ2-3, with D perhaps matching TRBD1 or TRBD2 (5 bases each). This CDR3 contains 13 residues. V was trimmed by 4 bases and J by 4 bases, leaving 10 bases between them. Looked up from germline, CDR1 is SGHNT and CDR2 is YYREEE (reference sequence). CDR3 in amino acids: CASSRDGADTQYF. The CDR3 region has the DNA TGTGCCAGCAGCAGGGACGGGGCAGATACGCAGTATTTT.

The J gene is TRBJ1-2, the V gene TRBV3-1 (or the pseudogene TRBV3-2); 7 nucleotides line up with TRBD1. The CDR3 is 15 amino acids. Germline-derived CDR1 and CDR2 are LGHDT and YNNKEL (reference sequence). V trimming: 1 base; J trimming: 4 bases; junction bases outside the gene matches: 6. CDR3 nucleotides: TGTGCCAGCAGCCAAGGGACCGACAGGGTCTATGGCTACACCTTC. Its translation: CASSQGTDRVYGYTF.

V and J are TRBV2 and TRBJ1-4; D might be TRBD1 (6 bases). The CDR3 contains 18 residues. Germline V gene data show CDR1 as SNHLY and CDR2 as FYNNEI. Trimming left V 3 bases short and J 2 bases short, with 19 bases between. The CDR3 loop reads CASSDSLGAEATNEKLFF. The CDR3 nucleotides are TGTGCCAGCAGTGATAGTTTGGGGGCTGAGGCGACTAATGAAAAACTGTTTTTT.

V usage is TRBV7-2 and J usage is TRBJ1-2; maybe TRBD1 (6 bases). V lost 5 bases to trimming and J lost 2 bases, with 18 bases between them. CDR1 is SGHTA, CDR2 FQGNSA, per germline. The CDR3 covers 16 residues. CDR3 in amino acids: CASSGFSGGRNYGYTF. Written as DNA, the CDR3 is TGTGCCAGCAGCGGTTTTTCCGGGGGGCGAAACTATGGCTACACCTTC.

The chain carries TRBV30 and TRBJ1-1; D gene uncertain. Germline V gene sequence: CDR1 GTSNPN, CDR2 SVGIG (reference sequence). V was pared by 0 bases and J by 1 base, with 6 bases between. CDR3 size: 13 residues. In DNA, the CDR3 is TGTGCCTGGAGTGTTGGCAGGAACACTGAAGCTTTCTTT. Translating gives CAWSVGRNTEAFF.

V gene TRBV7-9 combines with J gene TRBJ1-2; 9 bases align to TRBD1. The CDR3 has 15 amino acids. Germline CDR1 reads SEHNR; CDR2 reads FQNEAQ (reference sequence). Trimming took 4 bases from V and 3 from J; bases not matched to a gene: 6. CDR3 sequence reads: CASSSDRGRDYGYTF. The CDR3 DNA sequence: TGTGCCAGCAGCTCGGACAGGGGAAGGGACTATGGCTACACCTTC.